The 25 T cell receptor beta chains listed next were all sequenced from one sample in a study of breast tumors, draining lymph nodes, adjacent tissues (dated by TCRdb to about 2016). Libraries were built with multiplex PCR. Sequencing instrument: Illumina HiSeq 2000. TCRdb ran its own pipeline on the public reads, namely fastp trimming at Q25 and MiXCR clone calling, and kept in-frame beta chains. Each entry is one CDR3 protein sequence, shown with its most common DNA and genes. This sample has 150,000 to 250,000 distinct CDR3 sequences in its table, and around 29% of those were observed once. The ten largest account for around 4.5% of the sample. The lymph node samples were taken from the axillary draining lymph nodes of breast cancer patients. Sequenced sample: axillary lymph node tissue. Receptors were obtained from a female donor with breast cancer. Some clones in this sample may be carry-over from other donors' samples.

This clonotype has at least ten counts. This chain uses TRBV29-1 with TRBJ2-1, with 11 bases fitting TRBD2. Germline CDR1 reads SQVTM; CDR2 reads ANQGSEA. The CDR3 is 14 amino acids. Trimming at V came to 7 bases and at J to 6 bases, leaving 8 bases not matched to a gene. CDR3 sequence reads: CSGVAGGPINEQFF. As DNA, the CDR3 is TGCAGCGGAGTAGCGGGAGGGCCAATCAATGAGCAGTTCTTC.

With regard to this clonotype: This may be a read error: a much more frequent sequence differs by one nucleotide. The chain links TRBV12-3 or TRBV12-4 to TRBJ2-7; 10 bases align to TRBD2. The J segment lost 4 bases and the V segment lost 5 bases, leaving 2 bases of the junction unmatched. The CDR3 loop spans 13 amino acids. CDR3 sequence: CASSTSGEYEQYF. As DNA, the CDR3 is TGTGCCAGCAGTACTAGCGGGGAATACGAGCAGTACTTC.

In this sample, this clonotype turned up many times. Here the CDR3 reads CASSYRGMETQYF. The CDR3 DNA follows: TGTGCCAGCAGTTACCGGGGTATGGAGACCCAGTACTTC. The chain carries TRBV6-6 and TRBJ2-5, with a possible D match to TRBD2 (5 bases). Germline assignment: CDR1 MNHNY and CDR2 SVGAGI (reference sequence). V dropped 2 bases and J dropped 5 bases, with 9 bases sitting between them. The CDR3 contains 13 residues.

Many counts were recorded for this clonotype. The chain combines TRBV5-1 with TRBJ2-3; D not resolved. V was clipped by 6 bases and J by 2 bases, with 13 bases between them. CDR1 is SGHRS, CDR2 YFSETQ, per germline. This CDR3 region has 14 residues. The CDR3 nucleotides read TGCGCCAGCACTGCGGCGGTGACCACAGATACGCAGTATTTT. Its translation is CASTAAVTTDTQYF.

Many counts were recorded for this clonotype. The CDR3 is CATSDHPANGQGRYGYTF. In nucleotides, the CDR3 is TGTGCCACCAGTGATCATCCCGCCAACGGACAGGGTCGCTATGGCTACACCTTC. This sequence joins TRBV24-1 and TRBJ1-2; 8 bases line up with TRBD1. The ends lost 3 bases at V and 4 bases at J; junction bases unmatched: 15. The CDR3 length is 18 residues. Germline V gene sequence: CDR1 KGHDR, CDR2 SFDVKD.

This clonotype was picked up a small number of times. Compared with germline, one end of the junction differs, possibly owing to a read error. The rearrangement links TRBV27 to TRBJ1-3; TRBD1 is a possible D gene (5 bases). CDR3 length: 13 residues. Germline V gives CDR1 MNHEY, CDR2 SMNVEV (reference sequence). For the CDR3, the DNA is TGTGCCAGCAGCCCAAGGGGTGGGAACACCATACATTTT. It encodes CASSPRGGNTIHF.

This chain uses TRBV2 with TRBJ1-4; 7 bases match TRBD1. The CDR3 runs to 15 residues. Germline V CDR1 and CDR2: SNHLY, FYNNEI. V dropped 6 bases and J dropped 8; count of bases not matched to a gene: 12. Here the CDR3 DNA reads TGTGCCAGCAGAGGAAACAGGGGAGCGGGCGAAAAACTGTTTTTT. Protein sequence: CASRGNRGAGEKLFF.

Many counts were recorded for this clonotype. The gene calls are TRBV9 and TRBJ2-1; D is tentatively TRBD1 or TRBD2 (5 bases each). The CDR3 extends over 15 amino acids. V was shortened by 4 bases and J by 6 bases, with 17 bases between the two germline ends. Germline CDR1 is SGDLS and CDR2 is YYNGEE. CDR3 in DNA: TGTGCCAGCAGCCTCGGGACCACTAGGGTCAATGAGCAGTTCTTC. Protein product: CASSLGTTRVNEQFF.

Concerning this clonotype itself: At one of its ends the junction is not consistent with the germline gene, which may arise from a read error. The V call is TRBV6-5, the J call TRBJ1-2; D possibly corresponds to TRBD1 (5 bases). The germline CDR1 and CDR2 sequences are MNHEY and SVGAGI. The CDR3 contains 16 residues. CDR3: CAGSYTSGASSYGYTF. The CDR3 bases are TGTGCCGGCAGTTACACATCCGGGGCCAGCAGCTATGGCTACACCTTC.

Points on this clonotype: A much larger clone is a single base away; this may be a read error. This rearrangement joins TRBV27 to TRBJ2-7, with 10 bases fitting TRBD2. The CDR3 totals 17 residues. In germline, CDR1 is MNHEY, CDR2 SMNVEV (reference sequence). Trimming removed 2 bases from V and 6 bases from J; junction bases left unmatched: 13. The CDR3 DNA sequence: TGTGCCAGCAGTTTAGGGGAAAGCGGGAGGGCCGACTGCGAGCAGTACTTC. Its translation: CASSLGESGRADCEQYF.

This clonotype occurred many times. For the CDR3, the DNA is TGCAGTGCTTGCCGGGACACATATAGCAATCAGCCCCAGCATTTT. Translation gives CSACRDTYSNQPQHF. V and J are TRBV20-1 and TRBJ1-5; a possible D gene is TRBD1 (6 bases). The CDR3 loop spans 15 amino acids. The germline V gene encodes CDR1 DFQATT and CDR2 SNEGSKA (reference sequence). V lost 5 bases to trimming and J lost 0 bases, with 14 bases between them.

In its sample, this clonotype was seen many times. The chain has TRBV6-1 and TRBJ2-1; D is perhaps TRBD1 (6 bases). The CDR3 is 14 residues long. Trimming stripped 7 bases from V and 2 bases from J, with 12 bases between. Germline V lookup: CDR1 MNHNS, CDR2 SASEGT. In DNA form, the CDR3 reads TGTGCCAGCAACTACCGGGACACCTACAATGAGCAGTTCTTC. Translation: CASNYRDTYNEQFF.

This clonotype was observed at least ten times. The chain has TRBV4-1 and TRBJ1-4; 7 bases match TRBD1. CDR1 and CDR2 (germline): MGHRA, YSYEKL. V trimming: 6 bases; J trimming: 7 bases; junction bases outside the gene matches: 5. The CDR3 runs 13 residues. The CDR3 region has the DNA TGCGCCAGCAGTCGACAGGGCTTTGAAAAACTGTTTTTT. It yields the protein CASSRQGFEKLFF.

This clonotype was picked up a small number of times. This chain uses TRBV30 with TRBJ2-3; D is possibly TRBD1 or TRBD2 (6 bases each). V was pared by 4 bases and J by 4 bases, with 12 bases between. Germline assignment: CDR1 GTSNPN and CDR2 SVGIG (reference sequence). The CDR3 contains 13 residues. The DNA of the CDR3 is TGTGCCTGGAAGGGGGGCGCGGCAGATACGCAGTATTTT. It translates to CAWKGGAADTQYF. The full variable domain, rest sourced from reference TRBV30 and TRBJ2-3, is SQTIHQWPATLVQPVGSPLSLECTVEGTSNPNLYWYRQAAGRGLQLLFYSVGIGQISSEVPQNLSASRPQDRQFILSSKKLLLSDSGFYLCAWKGGAADTQYFGPGTRLTVL.

Note on this clonotype: A much bigger clone sits one base away, suggesting this may be a read error. The gene calls are TRBV16 and TRBJ2-4; 7 bases agree with TRBD2. CDR3 size: 17 residues. Per germline, CDR1 KGHSY and CDR2 FQNENV. The CDR3 loop is CANSHSTPGGSKNIQYF. The CDR3 nucleotides read TGTGCCAACAGCCATTCCACCCCCGGGGGGTCCAAAAACATTCAGTACTTC.

The chain combines TRBV5-1 with TRBJ2-3, with TRBD1 as a possible D gene (6 bases). Germline-derived CDR1 and CDR2 are SGHRS and YFSETQ. V was pared by 1 base and J by 6 bases, with 18 bases between. This CDR3 spans 16 amino acids. CDR3 protein: CASSLWGRWDIDTQYF. CDR3 bases: TGCGCCAGCAGCTTGTGGGGGCGGTGGGACATTGATACGCAGTATTTT. Combining the CDR3 with reference TRBV5-1 and TRBJ2-3 gives the whole variable domain KAGVTQTPRYLIKTRGQQVTLSCSPISGHRSVSWYQQTPGQGLQFLFEYFSETQRNKGNFPGRFSGRQFSNSRSEMNVSTLELGDSALYLCASSLWGRWDIDTQYFGPGTRLTVL.

Turning to this clonotype: This could be a read error, since a much larger clone is one nucleotide away. The genes are TRBV20-1 and TRBJ1-5; 7 bases are a match to TRBD1. The CDR3 is 16 residues long. Germline V CDR1 and CDR2: DFQATT, SNEGSKA (reference sequence). The ends lost 1 base at V and 5 bases at J; junction bases unmatched: 11. For the CDR3, the DNA is TGCAGTGCTAGAGCTGGGGCGGGGACAGCTGATCAGCCCCAGCATTTT. Residues: CSARAGAGTADQPQHF.

This clonotype was observed at least ten times. The J gene is TRBJ2-2, the V gene TRBV7-9, with TRBD2 identical over 11 bases. Losses at the gene ends were 5 bases for V and 1 base for J; bases not matched to a gene: 3. The V gene's germline CDR1 is SEHNR and CDR2 FQNEAQ (reference sequence). This CDR3 contains 16 residues. The CDR3 sequence: CASSEGLAVNTGELFF. The CDR3 bases are TGTGCCAGCAGCGAGGGACTAGCGGTGAACACCGGGGAGCTGTTTTTT.

This clonotype has at least ten counts. The V call is TRBV28, the J call TRBJ2-5; 10 bases fit TRBD1. CDR1 and CDR2 from the germline V gene are MDHEN and SYDVKM. The CDR3 covers 15 residues. The junction had 5 bases not matched to a gene; V was cut back by 5 bases and J by 2 bases. The CDR3 protein is CASSPGQGRQETQYF. In nucleotides, the CDR3 is TGTGCCAGCAGTCCGGGACAGGGGAGACAAGAGACCCAGTACTTC.

This clonotype has at least ten counts. This chain uses TRBV2 with TRBJ2-7; TRBD1 agrees at 9 bases. Per the germline V gene, CDR1 is SNHLY and CDR2 is FYNNEI. The CDR3 is 12 residues long. J lost 5 bases, V lost 6 bases, and 2 bases had no gene match. CDR3 protein: CASSRQGDEQYF. The CDR3 DNA is TGTGCCAGCAGCCGACAGGGGGACGAGCAGTACTTC.

This clonotype was counted at least ten times. This chain uses TRBV5-1 with TRBJ2-3; 12 positions match TRBD2. CDR1 and CDR2 (germline): SGHRS, YFSETQ. Trimming at V came to 4 bases and at J to 1 base, leaving 4 bases not matched to a gene. The CDR3 is 16 residues long. Here the CDR3 DNA reads TGCGCCAGCAGCGCAGGACTAGCGGGGCGCACAGATACGCAGTATTTT. Residues: CASSAGLAGRTDTQYF.

Only a few counts were recorded for this clonotype. This CDR3 fails to terminate in the conserved phenylalanine or tryptophan, so it likely reflects a read error. The chain links TRBV7-7 to TRBJ2-1; 9 positions match TRBD2. This CDR3 spans 19 amino acids. Looked up from germline, CDR1 is SSHAT and CDR2 is FNYEAQ (reference sequence). CDR3 sequence (DNA): TGTGCTAGCAGCTTCTACAGACTAGCGGCGAAAGTCTCCTACAATGAGCAGTTCCTC. Its protein product is CASSFYRLAAKVSYNEQFL.

This clonotype is medium-sized. V is TRBV7-2 and J is TRBJ1-6; D not certain. Germline CDR1 is SGHTA and CDR2 is FQGNSA. The V gene lost 0 bases and the J gene lost 7 bases, with 4 bases spanning the gap. The CDR3 loop spans 13 amino acids. Here the CDR3 DNA reads TGTGCCAGCAGCTTAGCCGGGAATTCACCCCTCCACTTT. It codes for CASSLAGNSPLHF.

This clonotype was recorded many times. The chain links TRBV25-1 to TRBJ2-3; 8 bases line up with TRBD1. V was pared by 3 bases and J by 3 bases, with 2 bases of the junction left unmatched. The germline V gene encodes CDR1 MGHDK and CDR2 SYGVNS. The CDR3 length is 14 residues. CDR3 nucleotide sequence: TGTGCCAGCAGTGAGGGACAGGCGACAGATACGCAGTATTTT. It encodes CASSEGQATDTQYF. The full variable domain, completed using reference TRBV25-1 and TRBJ2-3, is EADIYQTPRYLVIGTGKKITLECSQTMGHDKMYWYQQDPGMELHLIHYSYGVNSTEKGDLSSESTVSRIRTEHFPLTLESARPSHTSQYLCASSEGQATDTQYFGPGTRLTVL.

The chain has TRBV29-1 and TRBJ2-5, with D possibly TRBD2 on 7 matching bases. V lost 3 bases and J 0 bases, leaving 11 bases between the germline ends. The CDR3 is 14 amino acids. Germline CDR1 is SQVTM and CDR2 is ANQGSEA. The CDR3: CSVDAGDNQETQYF. The CDR3 DNA is TGCAGCGTTGATGCGGGGGACAACCAAGAGACCCAGTACTTC.